This section outlines one T cell receptor beta chain sequence together with its context. Its antigen remains unknown. V lost 1 base, J lost 2 bases, and 9 bases lay in between. CDR1 is SGHVS and CDR2 is FQNEAQ in the germline V gene. This CDR3 contains 14 residues. Using immunoSEQ multiplex PCR, the repertoire was profiled, and TCRdb retains in-frame clones only, with some absent. The sample has 70,000 to 85,000 clones, about 85% seen once. This entry is derived from a study of OX40 agonist ivuxolimab in advanced cancers. On the study more broadly: Mean age about 60 years, range roughly 23 to 79; 82.7% male. General study points: In the 0.1 to 3.0 mg/kg range, CD4+ and CD8+ blood T cells had expanded clonally by week 6. Not determined was the antigen specificity of the expanded peripheral T cells.

The chain has TRBV7-8 and TRBJ2-7; the D gene is possibly TRBD1 (6 bases). The specimen was CD4+ or CD8+ T cells sorted from blood, collected in a trial of the OX40 agonist ivuxolimab. The TCR sequence derives from an adult with an advanced solid tumor such as melanoma, head and neck, liver or kidney cancer. Here the CDR3 reads CASSLVQGAYEQYF. The CDR3 DNA is TGTGCCAGCAGCTTAGTACAGGGCGCCTACGAGCAGTACTTC.